This T cell receptor (beta chain) was sequenced for a study of cytomegalovirus exposure and HLA in healthy donors. Findings and limits, study-wide: Earlier analysis found most TCR beta V segments productive about 87% or about 30% of the time. Most TCR sequences were rare, but some public TCRs occurred in many donors.

This CDR3 spans 15 amino acids. Germline CDR1 is MNHEY and CDR2 is SVGAGI. The ends lost 6 bases at V and 4 bases at J; junction bases unmatched: 9. Nominal health characterized the donors when sampled, though unrecorded immune exposures were likely. In the PCR, 60 Vbeta and 13 Jbeta primers were used. Assay used: immunoSEQ multiplex PCR; TCRdb lists only in-frame clones, some missing. This table holds 60,000 to 90,000 clones, around 80% found once. Details on this clone: Its antigen is unidentified.

The genes are TRBV6-5 and TRBJ1-3; 7 nucleotides line up with TRBD1. Input material: PBMCs. The clonotype originates from an older man in good health and CMV-seropositive. CDR3 loop: CASRRTGAQGNTIYF. In DNA form, the CDR3 reads TGTGCCAGCAGGCGAACAGGGGCACAAGGAAACACCATATATTTT.